This T cell receptor (beta chain) originates from a study of cytomegalovirus exposure and HLA in healthy donors. Both 60 Vbeta primers and 13 Jbeta primers went into the PCR. Sequencing used immunoSEQ multiplex PCR; TCRdb keeps in-frame clones, though not all of them. The sample contains under 200,000 clones, around 83% of which appear only once. Trimming took 7 bases from V and 5 from J; bases not matched to a gene: 5. The germline gives CDR1 SNHLY, CDR2 FYNNEI. The CDR3 sequence is 14 residues long. The V call is TRBV2, the J call TRBJ1-4; 9 bases line up with TRBD1. This clonotype originated in a man aged 45 to 65 in good health and CMV-seropositive. The specimen sequenced was PBMCs. In DNA form, the CDR3 reads TGTGCCAGCATACAGGGGGCCCCCAATGAAAAACTGTTTTTT. Its protein is CASIQGAPNEKLFF.